Given below is one TCR beta chain in context. Its antigen remains unidentified. The sample originates from a study of OX40 agonist ivuxolimab in advanced cancers. About the study: Enrolled patients in dose escalation had cancers that were hepatocellular carcinoma, melanoma, renal cell or head and neck cancer. Partial response was recorded in three patients: one hepatocellular carcinoma and two cutaneous melanoma cases.

Using immunoSEQ multiplex PCR, the repertoire was profiled, and TCRdb retains in-frame clones only, with some absent. The repertoire holds tens of thousands of clones, with 85% as singletons. This CDR3 has 14 residues. Findings of the study overall: Among the lowest peripheral clonal expansion occurred in 0.1-3.0 mg/kg partial responders. Expanded peripheral T cells had an undetermined antigen specificity.

The material was CD4+ or CD8+ T cells sorted from blood, obtained in a trial of the OX40 agonist ivuxolimab. This chain connects TRBV21-1 to TRBJ2-3; the tabulated D call, TRBD1, remains unverified against the DNA. TRBV21-1 is a recognized pseudogene. The clonotype was recovered from an adult with an advanced solid tumor such as melanoma, head and neck, liver or kidney cancer. The CDR3 nucleotides read TGTGCCAGCATCCCGGGACAACGAGAAGATACGCAGTATTTT. Amino acids: CASIPGQREDTQYF.